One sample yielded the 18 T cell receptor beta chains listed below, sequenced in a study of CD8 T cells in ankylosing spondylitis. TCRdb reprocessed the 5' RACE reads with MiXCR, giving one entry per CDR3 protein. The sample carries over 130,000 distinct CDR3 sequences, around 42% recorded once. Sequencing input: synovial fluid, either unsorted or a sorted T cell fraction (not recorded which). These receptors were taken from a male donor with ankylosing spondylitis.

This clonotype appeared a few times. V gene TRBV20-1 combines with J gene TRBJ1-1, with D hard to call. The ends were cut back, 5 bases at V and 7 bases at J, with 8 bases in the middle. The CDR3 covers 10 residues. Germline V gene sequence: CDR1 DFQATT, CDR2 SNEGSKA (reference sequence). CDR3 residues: CSAPQFEAFF. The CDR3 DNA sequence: TGCAGTGCTCCCCAGTTTGAAGCTTTCTTT.

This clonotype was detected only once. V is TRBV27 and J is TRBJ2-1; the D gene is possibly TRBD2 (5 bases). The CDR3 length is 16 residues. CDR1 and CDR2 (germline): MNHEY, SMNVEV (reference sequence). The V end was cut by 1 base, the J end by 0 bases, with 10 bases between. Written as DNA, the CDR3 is TGTGCCAGCAGTTTATTAGCGATGGCCTCCTACAATGAGCAGTTCTTC. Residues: CASSLLAMASYNEQFF.

DNA of the CDR3: TGTGCCAGCAGAACTTGGAATAGCAATCAGCCCCAGCATTTT. Amino acid sequence: CASRTWNSNQPQHF. The genes are TRBV6-2 or TRBV6-3 and TRBJ1-5; no definite D call. The CDR3 length is 14 residues. Trimming removed 6 bases from V and 0 bases from J, with 9 bases in between. Per the germline V gene, CDR1 is MNHEY and CDR2 is SVGEGT.

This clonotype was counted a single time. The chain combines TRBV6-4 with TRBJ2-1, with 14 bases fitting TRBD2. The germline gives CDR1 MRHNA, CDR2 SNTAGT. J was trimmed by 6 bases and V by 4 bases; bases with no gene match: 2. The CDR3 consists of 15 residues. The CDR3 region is CASSGGTSGSNEQFF. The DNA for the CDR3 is TGTGCCAGCAGTGGAGGGACTAGCGGGAGCAATGAGCAGTTCTTC.

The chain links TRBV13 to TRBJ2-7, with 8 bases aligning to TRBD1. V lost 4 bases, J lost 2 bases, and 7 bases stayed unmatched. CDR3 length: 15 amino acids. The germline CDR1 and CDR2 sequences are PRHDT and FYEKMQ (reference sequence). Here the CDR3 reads CASSSRTGRTYEQYF. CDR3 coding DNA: TGTGCCAGCAGCTCAAGGACAGGGAGAACCTACGAGCAGTACTTC.

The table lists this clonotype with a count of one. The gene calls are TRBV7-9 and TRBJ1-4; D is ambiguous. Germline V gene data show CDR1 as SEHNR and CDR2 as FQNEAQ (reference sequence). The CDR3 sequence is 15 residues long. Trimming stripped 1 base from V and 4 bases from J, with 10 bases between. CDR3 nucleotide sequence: TGTGCCAGCAGCTTAGAGGACGGTCTTAATGAAAAACTGTTTTTT. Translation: CASSLEDGLNEKLFF. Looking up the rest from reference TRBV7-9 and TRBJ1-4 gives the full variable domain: DTGVSQNPRHKITKRGQNVTFRCDPISEHNRLYWYRQTLGQGPEFLTYFQNEAQLEKSRLLSDRFSAERPKGSFSTLEIQRTEQGDSAMYLCASSLEDGLNEKLFFGSGTQLSVL.

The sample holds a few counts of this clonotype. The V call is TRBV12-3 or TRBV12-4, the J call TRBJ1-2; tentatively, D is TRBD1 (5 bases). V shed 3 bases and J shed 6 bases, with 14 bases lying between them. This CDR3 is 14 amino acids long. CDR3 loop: CASSFGRGEDGYTF. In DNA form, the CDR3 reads TGTGCCAGCAGTTTCGGACGGGGGGAAGATGGCTACACCTTC.

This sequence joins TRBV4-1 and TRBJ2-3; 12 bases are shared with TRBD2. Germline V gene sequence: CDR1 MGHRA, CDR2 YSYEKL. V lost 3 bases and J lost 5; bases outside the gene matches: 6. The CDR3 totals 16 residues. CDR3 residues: CASSQRPGLAGDTQYF. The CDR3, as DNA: TGCGCCAGCAGCCAGCGACCGGGACTAGCGGGAGATACGCAGTATTTT.

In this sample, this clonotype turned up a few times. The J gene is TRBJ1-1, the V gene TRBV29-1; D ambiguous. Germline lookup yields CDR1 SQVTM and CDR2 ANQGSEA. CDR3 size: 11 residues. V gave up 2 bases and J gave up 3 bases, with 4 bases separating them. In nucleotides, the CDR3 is TGCAGCGTTGAATTATACACTGAAGCTTTCTTT. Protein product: CSVELYTEAFF.

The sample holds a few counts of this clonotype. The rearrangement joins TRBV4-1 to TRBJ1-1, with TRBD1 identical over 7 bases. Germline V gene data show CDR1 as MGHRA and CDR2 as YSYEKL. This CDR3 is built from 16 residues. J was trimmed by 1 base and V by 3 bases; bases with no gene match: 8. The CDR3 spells CASSHAEGARNTEAFF. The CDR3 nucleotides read TGCGCCAGCAGCCACGCCGAGGGGGCCAGGAACACTGAAGCTTTCTTT.

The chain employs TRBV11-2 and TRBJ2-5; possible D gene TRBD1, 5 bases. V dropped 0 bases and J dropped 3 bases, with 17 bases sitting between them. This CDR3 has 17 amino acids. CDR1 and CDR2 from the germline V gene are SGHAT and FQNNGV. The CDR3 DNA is TGTGCCAGCAGCTTAGAATTGGGGCTAGAAAGAAAAGAGACCCAGTACTTC. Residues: CASSLELGLERKETQYF. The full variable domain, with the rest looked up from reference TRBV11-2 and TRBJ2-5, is EAGVAQSPRYKIIEKRQSVAFWCNPISGHATLYWYQQILGQGPKLLIQFQNNGVVDDSQLPKDRFSAERLKGVDSTLKIQPAKLEDSAVYLCASSLELGLERKETQYFGPGTRLLVL.

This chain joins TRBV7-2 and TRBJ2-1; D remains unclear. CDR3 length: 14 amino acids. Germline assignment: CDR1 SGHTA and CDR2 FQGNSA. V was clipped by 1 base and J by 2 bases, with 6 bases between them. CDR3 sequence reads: CASSLVSPYNEQFF. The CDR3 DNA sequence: TGTGCCAGCAGCTTAGTTTCACCCTACAATGAGCAGTTCTTC. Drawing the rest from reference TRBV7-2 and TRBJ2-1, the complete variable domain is GAGVSQSPSNKVTEKGKDVELRCDPISGHTALYWYRQSLGQGLEFLIYFQGNSAPDKSGLPSDRFSAERTGGSVSTLTIQRTQQEDSAVYLCASSLVSPYNEQFFGPGTRLTVL.

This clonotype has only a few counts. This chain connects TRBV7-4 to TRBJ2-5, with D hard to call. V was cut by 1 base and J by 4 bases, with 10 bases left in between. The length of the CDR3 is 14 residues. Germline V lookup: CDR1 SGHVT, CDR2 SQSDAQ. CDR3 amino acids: CASSLVGSGETQYF. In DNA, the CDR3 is TGTGCCAGCAGCTTAGTCGGTTCCGGAGAGACCCAGTACTTC.

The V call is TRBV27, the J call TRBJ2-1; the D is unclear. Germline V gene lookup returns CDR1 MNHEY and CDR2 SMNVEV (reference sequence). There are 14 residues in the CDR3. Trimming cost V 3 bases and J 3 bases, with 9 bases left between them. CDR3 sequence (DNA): TGTGCCAGCAGTTTCTCGCCTTTCTACAATGAGCAGTTCTTC. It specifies CASSFSPFYNEQFF.

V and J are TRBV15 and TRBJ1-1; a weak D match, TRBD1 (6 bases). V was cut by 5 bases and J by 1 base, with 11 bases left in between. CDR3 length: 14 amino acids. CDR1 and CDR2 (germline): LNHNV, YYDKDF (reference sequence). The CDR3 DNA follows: TGTGCCACCAGCGGGGGACAAAAGAACACTGAAGCTTTCTTT. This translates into CATSGGQKNTEAFF.

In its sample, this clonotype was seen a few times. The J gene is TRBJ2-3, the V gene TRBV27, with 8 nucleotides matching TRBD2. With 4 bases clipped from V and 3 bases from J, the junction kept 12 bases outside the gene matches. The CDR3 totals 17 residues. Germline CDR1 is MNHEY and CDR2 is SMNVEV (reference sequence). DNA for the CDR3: TGTGCCAGCAGTTCTTTCTCAGCGGGAGTGGTTACAGATACGCAGTATTTT. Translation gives CASSSFSAGVVTDTQYF.

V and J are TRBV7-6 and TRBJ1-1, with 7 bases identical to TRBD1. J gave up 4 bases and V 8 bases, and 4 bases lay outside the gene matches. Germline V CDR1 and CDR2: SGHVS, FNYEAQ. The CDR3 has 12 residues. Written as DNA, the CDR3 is TGTGCCAGCGGCACAGGGGCCACTGAAGCTTTCTTT. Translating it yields CASGTGATEAFF.

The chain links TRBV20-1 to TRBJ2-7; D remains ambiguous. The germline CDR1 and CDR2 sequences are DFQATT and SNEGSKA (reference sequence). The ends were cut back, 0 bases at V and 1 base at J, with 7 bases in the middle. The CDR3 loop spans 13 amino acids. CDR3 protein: CSARDLGSYEQYF. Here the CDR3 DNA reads TGCAGTGCTAGAGATTTGGGGTCCTACGAGCAGTACTTC.